The entry below gives a single T cell receptor (beta chain) sequence along with its context. The antigen is not known. Germline values: CDR1 SGHRS, CDR2 YFSETQ. Trimming shortened V by 4 bases and J by 2 bases, and 17 bases separated the two germline ends. The CDR3 runs 16 residues. These data originate in a study of beta chain features in type 1 diabetes. Study context: Age, gender, cell numbers and subset yield matched between patients and controls. General study results and limits: The study found moderately but significantly shorter TCRB CDR3s in all four CD4+ subsets of Type 1 diabetes patients. There were fewer insertions and more deletions at the VDJ junctions of type 1 diabetes patients.

Expressed TCRB transcripts were sequenced after all isolated RNA was converted to cDNA. Approximately 3.6 million reads, on average, came from each naive, central memory and regulatory T cell sample. Only in-frame clones appear in the TCRdb table, and some are missing; sequencing was by immunoSEQ multiplex PCR. The top ten hold 1.5% to 2% of the sample, which has roughly 38,000 clones, 60% to 75% seen once. Sequenced: Tregs from blood. This clonotype originated in a man younger than 40 with type 1 diabetes. Some clones in this sample may be carry-over from other donors' samples. This rearrangement joins TRBV5-1 to TRBJ2-3, with D tentatively TRBD1 (5 bases). CDR3 sequence: CASSLLDPRATDTQYF. The CDR3 coding sequence is TGCGCCAGCAGCCTGTTGGATCCCAGGGCCACAGATACGCAGTATTTT.